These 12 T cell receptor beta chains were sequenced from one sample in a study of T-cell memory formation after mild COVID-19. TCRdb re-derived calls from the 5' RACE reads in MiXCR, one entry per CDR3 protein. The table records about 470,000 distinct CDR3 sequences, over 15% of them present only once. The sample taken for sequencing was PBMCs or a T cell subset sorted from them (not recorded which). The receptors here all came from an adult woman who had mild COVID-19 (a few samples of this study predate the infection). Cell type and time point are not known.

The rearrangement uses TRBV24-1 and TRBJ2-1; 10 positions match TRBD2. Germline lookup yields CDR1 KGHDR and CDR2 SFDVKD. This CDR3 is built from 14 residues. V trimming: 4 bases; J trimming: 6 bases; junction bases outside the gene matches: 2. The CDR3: CATSDSGRANEQFF. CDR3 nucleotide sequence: TGTGCCACCAGTGACAGCGGGAGGGCCAATGAGCAGTTCTTC.

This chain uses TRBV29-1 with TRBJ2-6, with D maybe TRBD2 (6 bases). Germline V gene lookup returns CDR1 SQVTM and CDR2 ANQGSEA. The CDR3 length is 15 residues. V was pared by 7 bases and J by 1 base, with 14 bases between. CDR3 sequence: CSAGEGRSGANVLTF. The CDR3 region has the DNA TGCAGCGCAGGAGAGGGGAGGTCTGGGGCCAACGTCCTGACTTTC.

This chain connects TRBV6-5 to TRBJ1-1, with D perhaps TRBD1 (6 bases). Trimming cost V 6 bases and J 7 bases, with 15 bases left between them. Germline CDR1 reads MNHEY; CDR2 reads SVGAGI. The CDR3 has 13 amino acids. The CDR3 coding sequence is TGTGCCAGCAGGCGAAAGGGGGGACTTGAAGCTTTCTTT. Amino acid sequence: CASRRKGGLEAFF.

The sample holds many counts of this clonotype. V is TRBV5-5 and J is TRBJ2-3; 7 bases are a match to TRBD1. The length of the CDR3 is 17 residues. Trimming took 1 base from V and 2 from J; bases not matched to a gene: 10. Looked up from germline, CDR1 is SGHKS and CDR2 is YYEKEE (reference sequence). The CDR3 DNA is TGTGCCAGCAGCTTGCGAATCGCAGGGGGTATCACAGATACGCAGTATTTT. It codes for CASSLRIAGGITDTQYF.

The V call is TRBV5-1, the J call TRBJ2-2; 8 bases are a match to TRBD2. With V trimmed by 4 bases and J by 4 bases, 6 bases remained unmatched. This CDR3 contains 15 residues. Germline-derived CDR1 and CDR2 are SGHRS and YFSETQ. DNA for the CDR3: TGCGCCAGCAGCCGTGGACTAGCTACCACCGGGGAGCTGTTTTTT. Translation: CASSRGLATTGELFF.

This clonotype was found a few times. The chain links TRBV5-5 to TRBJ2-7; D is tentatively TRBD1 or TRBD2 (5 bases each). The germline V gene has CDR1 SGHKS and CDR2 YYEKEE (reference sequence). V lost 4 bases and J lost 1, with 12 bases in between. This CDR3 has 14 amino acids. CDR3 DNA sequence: TGTGCCAGCAGCCCCTGGGACGGGTCCTACGAGCAGTACTTC. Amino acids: CASSPWDGSYEQYF.

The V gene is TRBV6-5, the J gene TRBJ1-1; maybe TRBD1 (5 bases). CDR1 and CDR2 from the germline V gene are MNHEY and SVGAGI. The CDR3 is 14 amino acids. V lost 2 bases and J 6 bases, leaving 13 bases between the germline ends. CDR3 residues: CASSYVAGTAEAFF. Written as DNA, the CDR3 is TGTGCCAGCAGTTACGTGGCCGGGACGGCTGAAGCTTTCTTT.

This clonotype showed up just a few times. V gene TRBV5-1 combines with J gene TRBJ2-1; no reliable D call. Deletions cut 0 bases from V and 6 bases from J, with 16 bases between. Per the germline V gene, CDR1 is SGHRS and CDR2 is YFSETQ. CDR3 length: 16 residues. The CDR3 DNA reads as TGCGCCAGCAGCTTGGTCGTCGGCTATTTAAGCAATGAGCAGTTCTTC. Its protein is CASSLVVGYLSNEQFF.

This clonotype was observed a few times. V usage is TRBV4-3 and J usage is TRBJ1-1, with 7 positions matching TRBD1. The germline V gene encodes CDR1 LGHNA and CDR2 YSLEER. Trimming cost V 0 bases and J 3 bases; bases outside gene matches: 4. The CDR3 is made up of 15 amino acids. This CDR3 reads CASSQDAGGDTEAFF. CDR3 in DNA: TGCGCCAGCAGCCAAGATGCAGGGGGGGACACTGAAGCTTTCTTT.

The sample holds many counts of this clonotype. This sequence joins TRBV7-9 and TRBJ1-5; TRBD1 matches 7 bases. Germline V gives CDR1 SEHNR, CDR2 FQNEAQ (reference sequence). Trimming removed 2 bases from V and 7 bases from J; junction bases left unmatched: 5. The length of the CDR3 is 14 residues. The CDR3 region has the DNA TGTGCCAGCAGCTTACCAGGGGGAGGCCAGCCCCAGCATTTT. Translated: CASSLPGGGQPQHF.

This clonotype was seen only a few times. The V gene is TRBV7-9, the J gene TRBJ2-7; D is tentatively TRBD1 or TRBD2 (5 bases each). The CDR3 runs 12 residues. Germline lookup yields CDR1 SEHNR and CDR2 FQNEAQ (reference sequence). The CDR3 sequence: CASSLRGEPSFV. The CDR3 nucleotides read TGTGCCAGCAGCTTAAGGGGAGAACCATCCTTTGTT.

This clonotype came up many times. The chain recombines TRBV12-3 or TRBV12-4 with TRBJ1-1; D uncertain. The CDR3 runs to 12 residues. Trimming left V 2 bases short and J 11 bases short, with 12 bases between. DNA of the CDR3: TGTGCCAGCAGTTTATCGGTCGGGGATGCTTTCTTT. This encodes CASSLSVGDAFF.